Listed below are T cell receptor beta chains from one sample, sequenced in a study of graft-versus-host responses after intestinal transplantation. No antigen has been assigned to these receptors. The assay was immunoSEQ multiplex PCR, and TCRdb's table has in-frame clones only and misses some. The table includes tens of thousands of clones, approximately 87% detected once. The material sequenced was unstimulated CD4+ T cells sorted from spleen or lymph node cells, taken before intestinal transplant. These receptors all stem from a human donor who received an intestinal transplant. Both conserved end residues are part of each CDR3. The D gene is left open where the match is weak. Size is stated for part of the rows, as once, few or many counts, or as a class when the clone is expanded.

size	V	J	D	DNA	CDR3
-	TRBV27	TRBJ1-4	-	TGTGCCAGCAGTTCGGCGGGCCGGCCTTGGGAAAAACTGTTTTTT	CASSSAGRPWEKLFF
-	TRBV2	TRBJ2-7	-	TGTGCCAGCACCCCAGTCCGGGGGAAGTACGAGCAGTACTTC	CASTPVRGKYEQYF
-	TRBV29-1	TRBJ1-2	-	TGCAGCGTTGTGGAGGGGCGCGGCTACACCTTC	CSVVEGRGYTF
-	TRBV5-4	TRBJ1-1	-	TGTGCCAGCAGCTTGGCCGGGAGGGGCACTGAAGCTTTCTTT	CASSLAGRGTEAFF
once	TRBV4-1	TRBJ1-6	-	TGCGCCAGCAGCCAAGGACTCGGACAGTCCGGGTCCTATAATTCACCCCTCCACTTT	CASSQGLGQSGSYNSPLHF
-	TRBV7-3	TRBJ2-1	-	TGTGCCAGCAGCTTATCGGGTAGTAGCTCCTACAATGAGCAGTTCTTC	CASSLSGSSSYNEQFF
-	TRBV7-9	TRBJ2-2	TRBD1	TGTGCCAGCAGTCTGACAGGGGGTTTCGGGGAGCTGTTTTTT	CASSLTGGFGELFF
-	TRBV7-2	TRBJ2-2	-	TGTGCCAACATCGCAGGGTACAGGGCCGGGGAGCTGTTTTTT	CANIAGYRAGELFF
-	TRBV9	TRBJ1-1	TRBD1	TGTGCCAGCACCCGGGGGACAGGGGACACTGAAGCTTTCTTT	CASTRGTGDTEAFF
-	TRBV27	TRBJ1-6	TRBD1	TGTGCCAGCAGAGGGGGCTCCGGGACGGGCAATTCACCCCTCCACTTT	CASRGGSGTGNSPLHF
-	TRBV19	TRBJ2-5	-	TGTGCCAGTAGCTCCCGGGGGAGACAAGAGACCCAGTACTTC	CASSSRGRQETQYF
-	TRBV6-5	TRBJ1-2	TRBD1	TGTGCCAGCAGTTACTCAGACAGGGCACGCGGCTACACCTTC	CASSYSDRARGYTF
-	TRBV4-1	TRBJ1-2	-	TGCGCCAGCAGCCCGGGGACATCCCGAAACTATGGCTACACCTTC	CASSPGTSRNYGYTF
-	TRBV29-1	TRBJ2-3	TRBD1	TGCAGCGCCGGACAGGTGAGGGAGACAGATACGCAGTATTTT	CSAGQVRETDTQYF
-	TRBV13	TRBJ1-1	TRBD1	TGTGCCAGCAGGAGGACAGGGGCGAACACTGAAGCTTTCTTT	CASRRTGANTEAFF
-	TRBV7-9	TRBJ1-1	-	TGTGCCAGCAGCGCCCCTCGAGGGGCTTTCTTT	CASSAPRGAFF
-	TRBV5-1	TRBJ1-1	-	TGCGCCAGCACCATGGGGGGGGGCCCCCATGAAGCTTTCTTT	CASTMGGGPHEAFF
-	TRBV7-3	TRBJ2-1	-	TGTGCCAGCAGCTTAATGGCGGGACCGTACAATGAGCAGTTCTTC	CASSLMAGPYNEQFF
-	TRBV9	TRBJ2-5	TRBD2	TGTGCCAGCAGCCCCGGGGGGTGGCAAGAGACCCAGTACTTC	CASSPGGWQETQYF
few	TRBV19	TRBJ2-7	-	TGTGCCAGTAGTATAGGCAGGGACTACGAGCAGTACTTC	CASSIGRDYEQYF
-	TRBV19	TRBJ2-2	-	TGTGCCAGTAGTATCTCCGGGTCCAAAACCGGGGAGCTGTTTTTT	CASSISGSKTGELFF
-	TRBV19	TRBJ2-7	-	TGTGCCAGTAGTATCCGGGTGGGGACTTACGAGCAGTACTTC	CASSIRVGTYEQYF
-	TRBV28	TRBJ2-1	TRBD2	TGTGCCAGCAGCCCTGCTAGCGGGGGGTACAATGAGCAGTTCTTC	CASSPASGGYNEQFF
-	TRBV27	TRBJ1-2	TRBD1	TGTGCCAGCAGTTTATCCGGGACAGTCTACACCTTC	CASSLSGTVYTF
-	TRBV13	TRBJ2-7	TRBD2	TGTGCCAGCAGCTACGGACTAGGCGTTCTCTACGAGCAGTACTTC	CASSYGLGVLYEQYF
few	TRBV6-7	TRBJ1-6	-	TGTGCCAGCAGCCCCGGTGGGCCGAGCAATTCACCCCTCCACTTT	CASSPGGPSNSPLHF
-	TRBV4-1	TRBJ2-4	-	TGCGCCAGCAGCCAGGAGGACCCCGTACGGAGCAGTGGCATTCAGTACTTC	CASSQEDPVRSSGIQYF
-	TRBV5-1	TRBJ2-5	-	TGCGCCAGCAGCTTCGGGGGTCAAAGGGAGACCCAGTACTTC	CASSFGGQRETQYF
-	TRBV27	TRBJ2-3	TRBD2	TGTGCCAGCAGTTTATCGCCCCCGGGAGGGGCGCACACAGATACGCAGTATTTT	CASSLSPPGGAHTDTQYF
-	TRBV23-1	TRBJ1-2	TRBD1	TGCGCCAGCAGTCAATCCAGACAGGGGGATATATACTATGGCTACACCTTC	CASSQSRQGDIYYGYTF
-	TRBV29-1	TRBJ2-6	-	TGCAGCGTTTCCGGTTACTCTGGGGCCAACGTCCTGACTTTC	CSVSGYSGANVLTF
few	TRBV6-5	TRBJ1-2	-	TGTGCCAGCAGTAACCCACAGGCCTGGGGCTACACCTTC	CASSNPQAWGYTF
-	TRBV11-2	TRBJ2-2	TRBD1	TGTGCCAGCAGCGCGCGACAGGGCCTAACCGGGGAGCTGTTTTTT	CASSARQGLTGELFF
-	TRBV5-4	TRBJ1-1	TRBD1	TGTGCCAGCAGCCCCGGGACAGCCAACACTGAAGCTTTCTTT	CASSPGTANTEAFF
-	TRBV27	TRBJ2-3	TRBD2	TGTGCCAGCAGTTTATCGGCGGGGGATGCAGATACGCAGTATTTT	CASSLSAGDADTQYF
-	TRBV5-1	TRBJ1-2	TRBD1	TGCGCCAGCAGCCCGGACAGGGTGATTGGTTATGGCTACACCTTC	CASSPDRVIGYGYTF
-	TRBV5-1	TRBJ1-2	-	TGCGCCAGCAGCTTGGACAGGGTTGGCTACACCTTC	CASSLDRVGYTF
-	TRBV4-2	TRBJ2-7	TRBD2	TGTGCCAGCAGCCAAGAGGACCCACGGACTAGCGGGGTTCTCTACGAGCAGTACTTC	CASSQEDPRTSGVLYEQYF
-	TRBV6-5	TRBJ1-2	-	-	CASSYVGTGSGHTF
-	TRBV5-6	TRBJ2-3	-	TGTGCCAGCAGCTTGGTTGGTAGCGGATCAGATACGCAGTATTTT	CASSLVGSGSDTQYF
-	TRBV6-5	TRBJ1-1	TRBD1	TGTGCCAGCAGACGGACAGGAAACACTGAAGCTTTCTTT	CASRRTGNTEAFF
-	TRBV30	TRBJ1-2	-	TGTGCCTGGAGGAGGGTGATTAGCTACACCTTC	CAWRRVISYTF
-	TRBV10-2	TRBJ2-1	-	TGCGCCAGCAGTAATTTATCGAGCTCCTACAATGAGCAGTTCTTC	CASSNLSSSYNEQFF
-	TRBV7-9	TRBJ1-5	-	TGTGCCAGCAGCTTAGGGGGGCCCAATCAGCCCCAGCATTTT	CASSLGGPNQPQHF